These T cell receptor beta chains were read from a single sample in a study of CD8 T cells in Susac syndrome. Via MiXCR, TCRdb re-called the immunoSEQ multiplex PCR reads, giving one row per CDR3 protein. The sample lists 300,000 or so distinct CDR3 sequences; approximately 90% were seen once. The sample consisted of CD4+ T cells from PBMCs. The source is a human donor with multiple sclerosis. Both conserved end residues are part of each CDR3. D genes are given only for firm matches. Clone size appears in some rows only: once, few, many, or a class for an expanded clone.

CDR3 DNA: TGCAGTGCGGCACATGGCACCGAGGGAGAGACCCAGTACTTC
CDR3 protein: CSAAHGTEGETQYF
D gene: NA
clone size: NA
V gene: TRBV20-1
J gene: TRBJ2-5

CDR3 DNA: TGTGCCAGTAGTATCACCAGGGGTGAATCACCCCTCCACTTT
CDR3 protein: CASSITRGESPLHF
D gene: NA
clone size: NA
V gene: TRBV19
J gene: TRBJ1-6

CDR3 DNA: TGCAGTGCTCCCCGTTTTATCGGGGGAGTTATAGAGCAGTACTTC
CDR3 protein: CSAPRFIGGVIEQYF
D gene: NA
clone size: NA
V gene: TRBV20-1
J gene: TRBJ2-7

CDR3 DNA: TGTGCCAGCAGACAAGGAACTACAGGGGTGGAGGTATCTGAAGTTTTCTTT
CDR3 protein: CASRQGTTGVEVSEVFF
D gene: TRBD1
clone size: NA
V gene: TRBV6-1
J gene: TRBJ1-1

CDR3 DNA: TGTGCCAGCAGCGTTGGGAGTCTTTACTATGGCTACACCTTC
CDR3 protein: CASSVGSLYYGYTF
D gene: NA
clone size: NA
V gene: TRBV2
J gene: TRBJ1-2

CDR3 DNA: TGTGCCAGCAGCCAGGGACAGGGGCGGTCCGGGGAGCTGTTTTTT
CDR3 protein: CASSQGQGRSGELFF
D gene: TRBD1
clone size: NA
V gene: TRBV12-3/TRBV12-4
J gene: TRBJ2-2

CDR3 DNA: TGCGCCAGCAGCCAAGATAAGGAGGGGGGCTACGAGCAGTACTTC
CDR3 protein: CASSQDKEGGYEQYF
D gene: NA
clone size: once
V gene: TRBV4-3
J gene: TRBJ2-7

CDR3 DNA: TGTGCCAGCAGCCAAGATGCTAGCGGGGGTAGATTTGAGTTCTTC
CDR3 protein: CASSQDASGGRFEFF
D gene: TRBD2
clone size: NA
V gene: TRBV3-1
J gene: TRBJ2-1

CDR3 DNA: TGTGCCTGGAGTGTAAGAGCAGGGGGCAAAAAAGGCTACACCTTC
CDR3 protein: CAWSVRAGGKKGYTF
D gene: TRBD1
clone size: NA
V gene: TRBV30
J gene: TRBJ1-2

CDR3 DNA: TGTGCCAGCAGCCAAGGGGGACTAGGCGAGCAGTACTTC
CDR3 protein: CASSQGGLGEQYF
D gene: TRBD2
clone size: few
V gene: TRBV3-1
J gene: TRBJ2-7

CDR3 DNA: TGTGCCAGCAGCTTAGTGGGACTAGCGGAAGAGACCCAGTACTTC
CDR3 protein: CASSLVGLAEETQYF
D gene: TRBD2
clone size: NA
V gene: TRBV7-2
J gene: TRBJ2-5

CDR3 DNA: TGTGCCAGCAGCTTTGTAAGGAATACGCAGTATTTT
CDR3 protein: CASSFVRNTQYF
D gene: NA
clone size: once
V gene: TRBV5-6
J gene: TRBJ2-3

CDR3 DNA: TGTGCCAGCAGCCTCTACCCAACTAGCGAGCAGTACTTC
CDR3 protein: CASSLYPTSEQYF
D gene: NA
clone size: once
V gene: TRBV7-3
J gene: TRBJ2-7

CDR3 DNA: TGTGCCAGCAGTACCCTCAGGGGGGGGAATGAAAAACTGTTTTTT
CDR3 protein: CASSTLRGGNEKLFF
D gene: TRBD1
clone size: NA
V gene: TRBV2
J gene: TRBJ1-4

CDR3 DNA: TGCAGTGCGAGACTAGCGGCCTCCTACAATGAGCAGTTCTTC
CDR3 protein: CSARLAASYNEQFF
D gene: TRBD2
clone size: NA
V gene: TRBV20-1
J gene: TRBJ2-1

CDR3 DNA: TGTGCCAGCAGTTACGCCGGGGACCCGAGACAGACCCAGTACTTC
CDR3 protein: CASSYAGDPRQTQYF
D gene: NA
clone size: NA
V gene: TRBV25-1
J gene: TRBJ2-5